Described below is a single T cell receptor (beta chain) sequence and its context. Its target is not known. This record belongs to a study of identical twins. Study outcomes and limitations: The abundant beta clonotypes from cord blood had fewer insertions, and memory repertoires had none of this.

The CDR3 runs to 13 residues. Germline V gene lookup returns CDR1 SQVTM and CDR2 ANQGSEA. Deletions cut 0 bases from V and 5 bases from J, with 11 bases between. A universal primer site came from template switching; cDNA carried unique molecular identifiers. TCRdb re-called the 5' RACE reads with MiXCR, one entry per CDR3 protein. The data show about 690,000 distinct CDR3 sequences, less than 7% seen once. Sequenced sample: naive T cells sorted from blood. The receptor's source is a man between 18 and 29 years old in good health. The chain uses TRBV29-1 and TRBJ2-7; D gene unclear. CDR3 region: CSVEDLVGNEQYF. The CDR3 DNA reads TGCAGCGTTGAAGATCTGGTTGGAAACGAGCAGTACTTC.